These 14 T cell receptor beta chains were sequenced from one sample in a study of shared clonotypes between healthy human individuals. Repertoires were generated with immunoSEQ multiplex PCR, while TCRdb's copy carries only in-frame clones and drops some. The sample lists about 730,000 clones, roughly two thirds occurring once. The sequenced material came from memory CD4+ T cells sorted from blood. As to subset: CD45RA-negative fraction. These receptors were collected from a young woman in good health.

J is TRBJ1-2 and V is TRBV28, with D perhaps TRBD1 (6 bases). The CDR3 sequence is 14 residues long. Germline V gene lookup returns CDR1 MDHEN and CDR2 SYDVKM. Deletions cut 10 bases from V and 2 bases from J, with 17 bases between. DNA of the CDR3: TGTGCCACCGACGGGGTACAGGGAAACTATGGCTACACCTTC. Residues: CATDGVQGNYGYTF.

A few counts support this clone. The genes are TRBV18 and TRBJ1-2; 7 bases align to TRBD1. V shed 1 base and J 0 bases; nucleotides not matched to a gene: 14. From germline, CDR1 is KGHSH and CDR2 LQKENI. This CDR3 is built from 19 residues. The CDR3 here is CASSPQQGDSQLANYGYTF. CDR3 in DNA: TGTGCCAGCTCACCACAGCAAGGGGACAGCCAATTAGCTAACTATGGCTACACCTTC.

The chain recombines TRBV5-1 with TRBJ2-1; TRBD2 matches 9 bases. The CDR3 is 15 amino acids. The trim removed 2 bases at V and 12 bases at J, leaving 12 bases unmatched. Germline V gene sequence: CDR1 SGHRS, CDR2 YFSETQ. The CDR3 loop reads CASSFRSGSPQAQFF. CDR3 bases: TGCGCCAGCAGCTTTCGTAGCGGGAGCCCACAGGCGCAGTTCTTC.

V is TRBV6-1 and J is TRBJ1-1; D possibly corresponds to TRBD1 (6 bases). The CDR3 is made up of 14 amino acids. Trimming left V 6 bases short and J 2 bases short, with 13 bases between. Germline CDR1 MNHNS, CDR2 SASEGT. The CDR3 loop is CASRGAEYNTEAFF. Written as DNA, the CDR3 is TGTGCCAGCAGGGGGGCTGAGTACAACACTGAAGCTTTCTTT.

The chain combines TRBV18 with TRBJ2-3; D is possibly TRBD1 or TRBD2 (5 bases each). CDR1 is KGHSH and CDR2 is LQKENI in the germline V gene. This CDR3 comprises 13 residues. V lost 4 bases and J 4 bases, leaving 9 bases between the germline ends. The CDR3 DNA sequence: TGTGCCAGCTCACGAAGGGACCCAGATACGCAGTATTTT. Protein product: CASSRRDPDTQYF.

The chain joins TRBV5-1 to TRBJ1-1; D gene ambiguous. CDR1 and CDR2 (germline): SGHRS, YFSETQ. The V gene lost 0 bases and the J gene lost 2 bases, with 5 bases spanning the gap. CDR3 length: 13 amino acids. The CDR3 nucleotides are TGCGCCAGCAGCTTGGACAAAAACACTGAAGCTTTCTTT. This sequence encodes CASSLDKNTEAFF.

The chain has TRBV7-7 and TRBJ2-2; tentative D call: TRBD2 (5 bases). Germline V gene data show CDR1 as SSHAT and CDR2 as FNYEAQ (reference sequence). This CDR3 has 14 amino acids. Trimming cost V 3 bases and J 3 bases, with 8 bases left between them. CDR3 in DNA: TGTGCCAGCAGCTTTGGGCGGGACACCGGGGAGCTGTTTTTT. This encodes CASSFGRDTGELFF.

The rearrangement joins TRBV5-6 to TRBJ2-3, with a possible D match to TRBD2 (6 bases). CDR1 SGHDT and CDR2 YYEEEE come from the germline V gene. V lost 5 bases, J lost 0 bases, and 10 bases lay in between. This CDR3 contains 14 residues. The CDR3 loop reads CASRTGTSTDTQYF. The CDR3, as DNA: TGTGCCAGCAGAACCGGGACTAGCACAGATACGCAGTATTTT.

The chain combines TRBV19 with TRBJ1-2; D perhaps matches TRBD1 (6 bases). The germline V gene has CDR1 LNHDA and CDR2 SQIVND (reference sequence). The CDR3 consists of 17 residues. Trimming took off 7 bases at V and 5 bases at J, with 26 bases between the two ends. The CDR3 DNA follows: TGTGCCAGTAATACGGGGGGCAGGGGAAGTCTGTTTTATGGCTACACCTTC. Residues: CASNTGGRGSLFYGYTF.

The chain's CDR3 is CASRARLAGLDTQYF. The CDR3 DNA reads as TGTGCCAGCAGGGCTCGACTAGCGGGATTGGATACGCAGTATTTT. The chain has TRBV6-5 and TRBJ2-3, with TRBD2 matching 11 bases. V dropped 6 bases and J dropped 6; count of bases not matched to a gene: 8. Germline values: CDR1 MNHEY, CDR2 SVGAGI. CDR3 length: 15 amino acids.

The table lists this clone with a count of one. This sequence joins TRBV12-2 and TRBJ2-7. TRBV12-2 is annotated as a pseudogene. The CDR3 extends over 15 amino acids. The chain's CDR3 is CASRFIAMARNEQYF. CDR3 coding DNA: TGTGCAAGTCGCTTCATTGCGATGGCCCGGAACGAGCAGTACTTC.

In its sample, this clone was seen a few times. Additional DNA sequences in this sample encode the identical CDR3. The chain couples TRBV7-9 to TRBJ2-7; the D is unclear. Germline V lookup: CDR1 SEHNR, CDR2 FQNEAQ (reference sequence). V lost 0 bases to trimming and J lost 2 bases, with 5 bases between them. The CDR3 has 13 residues. CDR3 sequence (DNA): TGTGCCAGCAGCTTAGCTGCCACCTACGAGCAGTACTTC. As protein: CASSLAATYEQYF.

This chain joins TRBV18 and TRBJ2-5; no firm D call. The CDR3 is 11 residues long. The V gene's germline CDR1 is KGHSH and CDR2 LQKENI. Between the trimmed V and J ends, which lost 2 bases and 5 bases, there was a span of 3 bases. CDR3: CASSPVETQYF. The CDR3 coding sequence is TGTGCCAGCTCACCAGTGGAGACCCAGTACTTC.

The J gene is TRBJ2-1, the V gene TRBV27, with 7 bases fitting TRBD2. The V gene end was trimmed by 0 bases and the J gene end by 8 bases; junction bases not matched to a gene: 4. This CDR3 spans 14 amino acids. Per germline, CDR1 MNHEY and CDR2 SMNVEV (reference sequence). In DNA, the CDR3 is TGTGCCAGCAGTTTATCCCAGCGGGGACATGAGCAGTTCTTC. Residues: CASSLSQRGHEQFF.